The clone carrying this T cell receptor beta chain was observed a few times. Trimming cost V 4 bases and J 7 bases, with 10 bases left between them. Germline V gene lookup returns CDR1 KGHSH and CDR2 LQKENI. There are 12 residues in the CDR3. TCRdb processed the 5' RACE reads anew with MiXCR; each CDR3 protein has one entry. This sample yields some 500,000 distinct CDR3 sequences, of which about 13% are seen a single time; more than 12% belongs to the top ten. This specimen comes from a study of T cells after yellow fever vaccination. Source: PBMCs, taken on the day of the yellow fever booster vaccination. The rearrangement uses TRBV18 and TRBJ1-2; possibly TRBD1 for D (5 bases). The sequence derives from a young man who received the YFV17D yellow fever vaccine. For the CDR3, the DNA is TGTGCCAGCTCACTCCGGGACCGTGGCTACACCTTC. This codes for CASSLRDRGYTF.